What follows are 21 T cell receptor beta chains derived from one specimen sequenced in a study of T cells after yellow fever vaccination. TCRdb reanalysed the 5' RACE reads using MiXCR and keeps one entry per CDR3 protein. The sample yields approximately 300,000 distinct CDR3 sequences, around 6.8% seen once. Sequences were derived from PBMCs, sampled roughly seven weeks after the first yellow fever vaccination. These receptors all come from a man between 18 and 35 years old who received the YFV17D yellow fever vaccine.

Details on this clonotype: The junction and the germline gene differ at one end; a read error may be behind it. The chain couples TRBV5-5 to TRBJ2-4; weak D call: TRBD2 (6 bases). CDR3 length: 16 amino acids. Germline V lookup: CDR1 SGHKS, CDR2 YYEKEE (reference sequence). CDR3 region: CASSPTPVLAKNIKYF. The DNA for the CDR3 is TGTGCCAGCAGCCCGACGCCTGTACTAGCCAAAAACATTAAGTACTTC.

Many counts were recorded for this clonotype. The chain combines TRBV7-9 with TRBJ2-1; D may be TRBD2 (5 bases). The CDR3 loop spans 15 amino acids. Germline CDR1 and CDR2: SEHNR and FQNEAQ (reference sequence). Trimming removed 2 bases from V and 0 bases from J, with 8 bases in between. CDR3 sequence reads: CASSLTRSSYNEQFF. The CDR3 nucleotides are TGTGCCAGCAGCTTAACTAGGAGCTCCTACAATGAGCAGTTCTTC.

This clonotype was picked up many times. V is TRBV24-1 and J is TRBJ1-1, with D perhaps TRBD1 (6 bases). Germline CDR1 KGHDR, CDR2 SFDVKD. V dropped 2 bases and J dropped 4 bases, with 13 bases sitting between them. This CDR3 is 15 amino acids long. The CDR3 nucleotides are TGTGCCACCAGTGATTCAGGGGCGGGAGTCACTGAAGCTTTCTTT. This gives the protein CATSDSGAGVTEAFF.

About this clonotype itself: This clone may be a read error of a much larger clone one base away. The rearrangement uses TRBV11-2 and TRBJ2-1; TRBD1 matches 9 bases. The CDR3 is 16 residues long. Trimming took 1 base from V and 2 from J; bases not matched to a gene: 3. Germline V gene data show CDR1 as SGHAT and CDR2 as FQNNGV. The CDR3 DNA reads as TGTGCCAGCAGCTTAGTCTGGACAGGGGCCTACAATGAGCAGTTCTTC. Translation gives CASSLVWTGAYNEQFF.

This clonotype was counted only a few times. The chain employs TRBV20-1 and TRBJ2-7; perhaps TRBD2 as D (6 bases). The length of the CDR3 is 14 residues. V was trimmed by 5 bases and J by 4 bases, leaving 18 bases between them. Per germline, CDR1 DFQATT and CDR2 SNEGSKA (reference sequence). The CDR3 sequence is CSAFPGTAEYEQYF. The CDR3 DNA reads TGCAGTGCTTTCCCCGGGACTGCGGAATACGAGCAGTACTTC.

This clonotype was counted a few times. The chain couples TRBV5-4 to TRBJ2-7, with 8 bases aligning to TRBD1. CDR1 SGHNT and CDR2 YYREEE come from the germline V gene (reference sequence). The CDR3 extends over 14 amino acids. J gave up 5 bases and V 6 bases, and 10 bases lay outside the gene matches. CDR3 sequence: CASTVKGTGHEQYF. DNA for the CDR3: TGTGCCAGCACCGTTAAGGGGACAGGCCACGAGCAGTACTTC.

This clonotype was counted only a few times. DNA for the CDR3: TGTGCCAGTAGTCGACAGGGTCCGGTACCTTTTGGCCTCCACTTT. Its protein is CASSRQGPVPFGLHF. The chain uses TRBV19 and TRBJ1-6, with 7 bases aligning to TRBD1. This CDR3 has 15 amino acids. CDR1 and CDR2 (germline): LNHDA, SQIVND (reference sequence). Losses at the gene ends were 5 bases for V and 15 bases for J; bases not matched to a gene: 16.

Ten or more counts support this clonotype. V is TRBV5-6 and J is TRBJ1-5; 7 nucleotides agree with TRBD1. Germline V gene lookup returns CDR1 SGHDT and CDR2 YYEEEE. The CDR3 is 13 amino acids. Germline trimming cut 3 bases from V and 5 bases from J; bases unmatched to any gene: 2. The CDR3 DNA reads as TGTGCCAGCAGCTGGGGACAGTATCAGCCCCAGCATTTT. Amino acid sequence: CASSWGQYQPQHF. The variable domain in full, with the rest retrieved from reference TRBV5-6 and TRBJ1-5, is DAGVTQSPTHLIKTRGQQVTLRCSPKSGHDTVSWYQQALGQGPQFIFQYYEEEERQRGNFPDRFSGHQFPNYSSELNVNALLLGDSALYLCASSWGQYQPQHFGDGTRLSIL.

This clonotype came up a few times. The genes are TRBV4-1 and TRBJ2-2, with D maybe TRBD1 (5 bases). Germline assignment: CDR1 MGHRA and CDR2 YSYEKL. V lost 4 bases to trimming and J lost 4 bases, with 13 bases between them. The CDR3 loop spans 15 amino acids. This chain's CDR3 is CASSLAGYGTGELFF. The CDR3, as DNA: TGCGCCAGCAGCCTGGCAGGGTACGGCACCGGGGAGCTGTTTTTT.

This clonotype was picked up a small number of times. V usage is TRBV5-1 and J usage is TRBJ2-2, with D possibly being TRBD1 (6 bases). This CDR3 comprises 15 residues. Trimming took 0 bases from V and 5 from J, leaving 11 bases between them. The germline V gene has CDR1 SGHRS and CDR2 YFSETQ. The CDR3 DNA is TGCGCCAGCAGCTTGGCTAACACAGGGACCGGGGAGCTGTTTTTT. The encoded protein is CASSLANTGTGELFF.

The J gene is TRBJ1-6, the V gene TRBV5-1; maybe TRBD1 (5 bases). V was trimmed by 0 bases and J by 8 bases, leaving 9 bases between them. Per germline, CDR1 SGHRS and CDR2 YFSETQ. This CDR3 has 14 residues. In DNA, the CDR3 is TGCGCCAGCAGCTTGGGAGGGGCTGATTCACCCCTCCACTTT. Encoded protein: CASSLGGADSPLHF.

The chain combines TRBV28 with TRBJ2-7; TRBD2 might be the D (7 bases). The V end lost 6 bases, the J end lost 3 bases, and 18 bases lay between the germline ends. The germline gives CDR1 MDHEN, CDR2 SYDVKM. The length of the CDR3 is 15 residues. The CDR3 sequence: CASSPGGPGGYEQYV. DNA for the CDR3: TGTGCCAGCAGCCCCGGGGGGCCAGGAGGCTACGAGCAGTACGTC.

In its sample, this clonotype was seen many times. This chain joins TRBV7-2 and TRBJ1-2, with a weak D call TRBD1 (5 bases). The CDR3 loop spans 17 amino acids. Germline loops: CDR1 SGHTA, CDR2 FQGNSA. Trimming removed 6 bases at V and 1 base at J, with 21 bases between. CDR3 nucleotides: TGTGCCAGCAGTAGAGAGGGGAGCCTAGACAGTAACTATGGCTACACCTTC. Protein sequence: CASSREGSLDSNYGYTF.

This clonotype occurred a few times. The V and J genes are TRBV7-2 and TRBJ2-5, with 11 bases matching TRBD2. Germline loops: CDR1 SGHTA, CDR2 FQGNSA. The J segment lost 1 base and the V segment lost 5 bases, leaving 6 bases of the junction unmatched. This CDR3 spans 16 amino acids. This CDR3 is CASSRPGLAGQETQYF. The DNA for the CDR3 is TGTGCCAGCAGCCGCCCAGGACTAGCGGGCCAAGAGACCCAGTACTTC. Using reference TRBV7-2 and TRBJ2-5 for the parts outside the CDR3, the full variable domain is GAGVSQSPSNKVTEKGKDVELRCDPISGHTALYWYRQSLGQGLEFLIYFQGNSAPDKSGLPSDRFSAERTGGSVSTLTIQRTQQEDSAVYLCASSRPGLAGQETQYFGPGTRLLVL.

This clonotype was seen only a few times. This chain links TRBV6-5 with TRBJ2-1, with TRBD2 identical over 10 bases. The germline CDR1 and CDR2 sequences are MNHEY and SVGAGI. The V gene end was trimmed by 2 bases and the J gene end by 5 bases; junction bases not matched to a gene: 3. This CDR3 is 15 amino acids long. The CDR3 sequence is CASSYSSGGNNEQFF. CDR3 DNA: TGTGCCAGCAGTTACAGTAGCGGGGGGAACAATGAGCAGTTCTTC.

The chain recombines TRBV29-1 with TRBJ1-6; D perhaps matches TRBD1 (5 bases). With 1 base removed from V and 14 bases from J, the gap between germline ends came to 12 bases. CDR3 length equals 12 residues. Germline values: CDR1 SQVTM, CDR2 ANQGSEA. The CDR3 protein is CSVEGPSGALHF. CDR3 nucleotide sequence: TGCAGCGTTGAAGGGCCTTCGGGGGCCCTCCACTTT.

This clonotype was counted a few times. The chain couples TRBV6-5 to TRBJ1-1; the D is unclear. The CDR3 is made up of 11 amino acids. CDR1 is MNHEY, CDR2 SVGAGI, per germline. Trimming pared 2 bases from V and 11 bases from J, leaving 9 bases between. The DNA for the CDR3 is TGTGCCAGCAGTTACGCCGGGTTTGCTTTCTTT. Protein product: CASSYAGFAFF.

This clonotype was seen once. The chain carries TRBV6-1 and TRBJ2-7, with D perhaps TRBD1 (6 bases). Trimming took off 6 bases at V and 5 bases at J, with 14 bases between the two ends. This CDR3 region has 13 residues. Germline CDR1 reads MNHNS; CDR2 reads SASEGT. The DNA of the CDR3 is TGTGCCAGCAGAGACAGGTTTTACCACGAGCAGTACGTC. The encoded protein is CASRDRFYHEQYV.

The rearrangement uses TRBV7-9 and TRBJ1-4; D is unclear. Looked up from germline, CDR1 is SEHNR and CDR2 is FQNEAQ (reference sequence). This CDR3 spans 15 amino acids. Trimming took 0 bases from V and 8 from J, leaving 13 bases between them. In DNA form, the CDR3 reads TGTGCCAGCAGCTTAGCAAGTGGGATCGGCGAAAAACTGTTTTTT. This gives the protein CASSLASGIGEKLFF.

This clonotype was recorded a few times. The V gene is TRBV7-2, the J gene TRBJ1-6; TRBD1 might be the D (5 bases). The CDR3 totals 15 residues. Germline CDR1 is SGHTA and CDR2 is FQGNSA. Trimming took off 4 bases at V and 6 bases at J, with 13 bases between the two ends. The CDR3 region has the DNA TGTGCCAGCAGCTACTCTGGGGGGAGTAATTCACCCCTCCACTTT. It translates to CASSYSGGSNSPLHF.

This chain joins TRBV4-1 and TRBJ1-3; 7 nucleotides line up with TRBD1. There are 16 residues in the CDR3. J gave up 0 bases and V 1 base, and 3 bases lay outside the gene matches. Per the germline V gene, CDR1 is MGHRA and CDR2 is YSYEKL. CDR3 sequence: CASSQAGGPSGNTIYF. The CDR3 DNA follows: TGCGCCAGCAGCCAAGCAGGGGGACCCTCTGGAAACACCATATATTTT.